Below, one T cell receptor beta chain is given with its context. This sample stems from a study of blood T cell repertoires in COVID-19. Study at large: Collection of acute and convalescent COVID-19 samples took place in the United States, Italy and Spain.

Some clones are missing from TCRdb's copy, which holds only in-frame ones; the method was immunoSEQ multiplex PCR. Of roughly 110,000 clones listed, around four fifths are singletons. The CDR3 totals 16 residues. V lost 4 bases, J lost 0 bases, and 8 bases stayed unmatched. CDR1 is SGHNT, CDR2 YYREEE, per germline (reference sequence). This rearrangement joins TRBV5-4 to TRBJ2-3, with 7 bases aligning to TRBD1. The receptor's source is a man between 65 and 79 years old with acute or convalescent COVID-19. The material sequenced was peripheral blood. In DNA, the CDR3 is TGTGCCAGCAGCCCGTCGGACAGGCGTAGCACAGATACGCAGTATTTT. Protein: CASSPSDRRSTDTQYF.